A single sample is the source of the 6 T cell receptor beta chains below, sequenced in a study of T-cell reconstitution after alpha-beta-depleted transplantation in children. Using unique molecular identifiers, the investigators prepared the TCRbeta library. MiXCR was run by TCRdb on the PCR reads, yielding one entry per CDR3 protein. In the table there are approximately 79,000 distinct CDR3 sequences, over 15% of which are singletons. The sample was PBMCs, mostly from graft donor cells, taken 360 days after TCRalphabeta/CD19-depleted stem cell transplant. These receptors were obtained from a male patient under 10 years old who had a stem cell transplant for acute lymphoblastic leukemia, so the T cells may come from the graft donor.

The chain couples TRBV5-1 to TRBJ2-4; D not resolved. CDR3 length: 16 residues. V gave up 5 bases and J gave up 0 bases, with 15 bases separating them. Germline CDR1 reads SGHRS; CDR2 reads YFSETQ. CDR3 nucleotides: TGCGCCAGCAGGCCCAGTGCCACACTAGCCAAAAACATTCAGTACTTC. This gives the protein CASRPSATLAKNIQYF. The full variable domain, rest sourced from reference TRBV5-1 and TRBJ2-4, is KAGVTQTPRYLIKTRGQQVTLSCSPISGHRSVSWYQQTPGQGLQFLFEYFSETQRNKGNFPGRFSGRQFSNSRSEMNVSTLELGDSALYLCASRPSATLAKNIQYFGAGTRLSVL.

The V and J genes are TRBV5-1 and TRBJ2-7; 14 bases align to TRBD2. The V gene end was trimmed by 1 base and the J gene end by 7 bases; junction bases not matched to a gene: 16. There are 19 residues in the CDR3. Germline CDR1 is SGHRS and CDR2 is YFSETQ. The CDR3 nucleotides read TGCGCCAGCAGCTTGTTGACTAGCGGGAGGGCCCCAATGTGGATGGAGCAGTACTTC. It translates to CASSLLTSGRAPMWMEQYF. Full variable domain (rest looked up from reference TRBV5-1 and TRBJ2-7): KAGVTQTPRYLIKTRGQQVTLSCSPISGHRSVSWYQQTPGQGLQFLFEYFSETQRNKGNFPGRFSGRQFSNSRSEMNVSTLELGDSALYLCASSLLTSGRAPMWMEQYFGPGTRLTVT.

This clonotype has a handful of counts. The chain employs TRBV11-2 and TRBJ1-3; D call uncertain. Between the trimmed V and J ends, which lost 2 bases and 4 bases, there was a span of 9 bases. There are 14 residues in the CDR3. Germline V gene lookup returns CDR1 SGHAT and CDR2 FQNNGV. The CDR3 sequence: CASSLRRAGNTIYF. The CDR3 coding sequence is TGTGCCAGCAGCTTACGCCGGGCCGGAAACACCATATATTTT.

There are many counts of this clonotype. Germline is not matched at one junction end, which may reflect a read error. The chain employs TRBV7-7 and TRBJ1-1; D ambiguous. The CDR3 length is 13 residues. In germline, CDR1 is SSHAT, CDR2 FNYEAQ (reference sequence). The CDR3 reads CASSLAWATEAFF. The CDR3 DNA reads as TGTGCTAGCAGCTTAGCGTGGGCCACTGAAGCTTTCTTT.

This chain connects TRBV10-2 to TRBJ2-2; D gene uncertain. The CDR3 is made up of 12 amino acids. V was cut by 6 bases and J by 4 bases, with 6 bases left in between. In germline, CDR1 is WSHSY, CDR2 SAAADI. Here the CDR3 reads CASRFTTGELFF. In nucleotides, the CDR3 is TGCGCCAGCAGATTTACCACCGGGGAGCTGTTTTTT.

This chain links TRBV5-1 with TRBJ2-7; 9 bases match TRBD1. The CDR3 contains 15 residues. Germline values: CDR1 SGHRS, CDR2 YFSETQ. V shed 4 bases, J shed 5 bases, and the junction held 10 bases outside the gene matches. In DNA form, the CDR3 reads TGCGCCAGCAGCAGCCTCCGGGACAGGGTCCACGAGCAGTACTTC. Amino acid sequence: CASSSLRDRVHEQYF.